Listed below are T cell receptor beta chains from one sample, sequenced in a study of PD-1 blockade in classical Hodgkin lymphoma. Profiled with immunoSEQ multiplex PCR; TCRdb holds only in-frame clones, not every one. The data hold 20,000 to 25,000 clones, with around 80% observed a single time. Specimen: peripheral blood mononuclear cells (PBMCs), collected before the second cycle of nivolumab. These receptor sequences come from a human donor with classical Hodgkin lymphoma. Each CDR3 is given with its conserved first and last residue. The order of the fields is V gene, J gene, clone size, D gene, CDR3 protein, CDR3 DNA. The D gene is left open where the match is weak. A clone size is listed for some rows: how often the clone was seen (once, few, many), or a class if it is expanded.

TRBV27	TRBJ1-5	.	.	CASSLMGNQPQHF	TGTGCCAGCAGTTTAATGGGCAATCAGCCCCAGCATTTT
TRBV7-9	TRBJ2-2	.	.	CASSFQSGNTGELFF	TGTGCCAGCAGCTTTCAGTCGGGGAACACCGGGGAGCTGTTTTTT
TRBV14	TRBJ2-2	.	.	CASSVLGGNTGELFF	TGTGCCAGCAGCGTCTTAGGGGGAAACACCGGGGAGCTGTTTTTT
TRBV5-1	TRBJ2-3	.	.	CASSLDTRTDTQYF	TGCGCCAGCAGCTTGGATACCCGCACAGATACGCAGTATTTT
TRBV19	TRBJ2-6	.	.	CASRGVGANVLTF	TGTGCCAGTAGGGGGGTTGGGGCCAACGTCCTGACTTTC
TRBV6-5	TRBJ1-6	.	.	CASSESIRVSPLHF	TGTGCCAGCAGTGAATCAATCAGGGTCTCACCCCTCCACTTT
TRBV28	TRBJ2-1	.	.	CASSSAVGGGLKGQFF	TGTGCCAGCAGTTCCGCCGTGGGTGGGGGGCTTAAGGGGCAGTTCTTC
TRBV29-1	TRBJ2-3	.	TRBD1	CSVDGNPGQGADTQYF	TGCAGCGTTGATGGCAATCCGGGACAGGGTGCAGATACGCAGTATTTT
TRBV19	TRBJ1-5	.	.	CASSVGQVYQPQHF	TGTGCCAGTAGTGTGGGCCAGGTATATCAGCCCCAGCATTTT
TRBV7-2	TRBJ1-6	few	TRBD1	CASSRGQGNSPLHF	TGTGCCAGCAGCCGAGGACAGGGTAATTCACCCCTCCACTTT
TRBV6-5	TRBJ2-2	.	.	CASSYRTLGRTGELFF	TGTGCCAGCAGTTACAGGACTTTGGGACGGACCGGGGAGCTGTTTTTT
TRBV2	TRBJ2-1	.	.	CASSEIGGRVANEQFF	TGTGCCAGCAGTGAAATTGGGGGCAGGGTCGCGAATGAGCAGTTCTTC
TRBV4-1	TRBJ2-3	.	TRBD2	CASSYRLAGGVDTQYF	TGCGCCAGCAGCTACCGACTAGCGGGTGGGGTAGATACGCAGTATTTT
TRBV2	TRBJ1-5	once	.	CASNPDGASNQPQHF	TGTGCCAGCAATCCGGACGGGGCTTCCAATCAGCCCCAGCATTTT
TRBV25-1	TRBJ2-1	.	TRBD2	CASSESRGRAHNEQFF	TGTGCCAGCAGTGAATCTCGCGGGAGGGCCCACAATGAGCAGTTCTTC
TRBV6-4	TRBJ1-2	.	.	CASSYGGKYGYTF	TGTGCCAGCAGTTACGGGGGAAAATATGGCTACACCTTC
TRBV7-2	TRBJ2-1	few	.	CASSLGDSAYNEQFF	TGTGCCAGCAGCCTTGGGGATAGCGCCTACAATGAGCAGTTCTTC
TRBV10-3	TRBJ2-3	.	.	CAISRGAEEQYF	TGTGCCATCTCAAGGGGGGCGGAGGAGCAGTATTTT
TRBV9	TRBJ2-3	.	TRBD1	CASSVAGGDRTDTQYF	TGTGCCAGCAGCGTAGCAGGGGGCGACCGCACAGATACGCAGTATTTT
TRBV4-3	TRBJ2-7	.	.	CASSQNPDTAYEQYF	TGCGCCAGCAGCCAGAACCCCGACACGGCCTACGAGCAGTACTTC
TRBV28	TRBJ2-6	.	.	CASKDGVSGANVLTF	TGTGCCAGCAAAGACGGAGTCTCTGGGGCCAACGTCCTGACTTTC
TRBV28	TRBJ1-1	few	.	CASSLILGRGLNTEAFF	TGTGCCAGCAGTTTAATCCTGGGTCGCGGGCTTAACACTGAAGCTTTCTTT
TRBV6-6	TRBJ1-6	.	.	CASSRAVNSPLHF	TGTGCCAGCAGTCGGGCGGTTAATTCACCCCTCCACTTT
TRBV9	TRBJ2-2	few	.	CASSLFGQGNTGELFF	TGTGCCAGCAGCCTATTTGGGCAAGGGAACACCGGGGAGCTGTTTTTT
TRBV7-8	TRBJ1-3	.	.	CASSSTSGIYF	TGTGCCAGCAGCTCGACATCGGGCATATATTTT
TRBV5-5	TRBJ1-2	.	TRBD1	CASSASTGVNGYTF	TGTGCCAGCAGCGCCTCGACAGGGGTTAACGGCTACACCTTC
TRBV4-1	TRBJ1-6	.	TRBD1	CASSQGQVNSPLHF	TGCGCCAGCAGCCAGGGACAGGTTAATTCACCCCTCCACTTT
TRBV6-5	TRBJ2-2	.	.	CASIDTGELFF	TGTGCCAGCATTGACACCGGGGAGCTGTTTTTT
TRBV7-9	TRBJ2-5	.	TRBD1	CASSPRGPETQYF	TGTGCCAGCAGCCCTAGGGGGCCAGAGACCCAGTACTTC
TRBV5-1	TRBJ2-3	.	.	CASSLGKPRWGEGGDTQYF	TGCGCCAGCAGCTTGGGAAAACCTCGCTGGGGGGAAGGAGGAGATACGCAGTATTTT
TRBV30	TRBJ2-1	.	.	CAWSAGHYNEQFF	TGTGCCTGGAGCGCGGGCCACTACAATGAGCAGTTCTTC
TRBV7-6	TRBJ2-1	.	TRBD2	CASSPPPGTSGSTVNEQFF	TGTGCCAGCAGCCCCCCCCCGGGGACTAGCGGGAGTACGGTCAATGAGCAGTTCTTC
TRBV5-1	TRBJ2-5	once	TRBD2	CASSFGVAGSTGETQYF	TGCGCCAGCAGCTTTGGGGTAGCGGGGAGCACGGGGGAGACCCAGTACTTC
TRBV11-2	TRBJ2-7	few	.	CASSPFNPPYEQYF	TGTGCCAGCAGTCCCTTCAATCCTCCCTACGAGCAGTACTTC
TRBV27	TRBJ1-1	medium-sized	.	CASFPGRNTEAFF	TGTGCCAGCTTTCCGGGACGGAACACTGAAGCTTTCTTT
TRBV7-8	TRBJ1-5	.	.	CASSPLGPYSNQPQHF	TGTGCCAGCAGCCCGCTCGGCCCGTATAGCAATCAGCCCCAGCATTTT
TRBV10-3	TRBJ1-2	.	.	CASSYGGKYGYTF	TGTGCCAGCAGTTACGGGGGAAAATATGGCTACACCTTC
TRBV2	TRBJ2-1	.	.	CASSTGTTYYNEQFF	TGTGCCAGCAGTACCGGGACCACCTACTACAATGAGCAGTTCTTC
TRBV7-2	TRBJ1-1	.	.	CASSLASPGEAFF	TGTGCCAGCAGCTTAGCGTCCCCGGGTGAAGCTTTCTTT
TRBV19	TRBJ1-1	few	.	CASSTVSSTEAFF	TGTGCCAGTAGCACAGTATCGTCCACTGAAGCTTTCTTT
TRBV19	TRBJ1-2	.	.	CASSVGASNYGYTF	TGTGCCAGTAGCGTGGGGGCCTCAAACTATGGCTACACCTTC
TRBV4-3	TRBJ1-1	.	TRBD1	CASSQGQGYTEAFF	TGCGCCAGCAGCCAAGGACAGGGGTACACTGAAGCTTTCTTT
TRBV7-6	TRBJ2-3	.	TRBD1	CASSPVIRDRGPADTQYF	TGTGCCAGCAGCCCGGTAATCCGGGACAGGGGGCCAGCAGATACGCAGTATTTT
TRBV11-1	TRBJ2-6	.	TRBD1	CASTPGQVGANVLTF	TGTGCCAGCACTCCCGGACAGGTTGGGGCCAACGTCCTGACTTTC
TRBV27	TRBJ2-3	.	.	CASSTKNLGTDTQYF	TGTGCCAGCAGTACTAAGAACTTAGGCACAGATACGCAGTATTTT
TRBV6-5	TRBJ2-7	.	TRBD2	CASSRTSGSYEQYF	TGTGCCAGCAGCCGGACTAGCGGCTCGTACGAGCAGTACTTC
TRBV6-1	TRBJ1-2	.	.	CASRTKTVNYGYTF	TGTGCCAGCAGGACCAAGACGGTTAACTATGGCTACACCTTC
TRBV28	TRBJ2-1	.	TRBD2	CASSLAGGENEQFF	TGTGCCAGCAGTCTAGCGGGGGGGGAAAATGAGCAGTTCTTC
TRBV9	TRBJ2-6	.	.	CASSVRGTGANVLTF	TGTGCCAGCAGCGTACGGGGGACTGGGGCCAACGTCCTGACTTTC
TRBV4-2	TRBJ2-2	.	.	CASSHPTGELFF	TGTGCCAGCAGCCATCCCACCGGGGAGCTGTTTTTT
TRBV27	TRBJ2-7	.	TRBD2	CASSPTIYLAGGAYEQYF	TGTGCCAGCAGTCCAACCATATACCTAGCGGGAGGGGCCTACGAGCAGTACTTC
TRBV4-3	TRBJ2-1	.	TRBD2	CASSQGTSGMNEQFF	TGCGCCAGCAGCCAAGGGACTAGCGGGATGAATGAGCAGTTCTTC
TRBV5-1	TRBJ2-1	.	TRBD2	CASSLAPGGSGREQFF	TGCGCCAGCAGCTTGGCCCCCGGGGGGTCCGGAAGGGAGCAGTTCTTC
TRBV2	TRBJ1-6	.	.	CASSVRGGRGYNSPLHF	TGTGCCAGCAGTGTACGGGGAGGGAGGGGATATAATTCACCCCTCCACTTT